The clone carrying this T cell receptor (beta chain) came up once. Participants reported their clinical history, and cohort assignment relied on those reports. Generated by immunoSEQ multiplex PCR, the TCRdb table keeps only in-frame clones and is missing some. The data hold about 210,000 clones, with more than 80% observed a single time. This specimen comes from a study of blood T cell repertoires in COVID-19. At the level of the study: There were acute and convalescent COVID-19 samples, and they came from the United States, Italy and Spain.

V was clipped by 1 base and J by 3 bases; unmatched bases: 7. The V gene's germline CDR1 is SGDLS and CDR2 YYNGEE. This CDR3 is built from 16 residues. This chain uses TRBV9 with TRBJ2-1, with 7 bases that match TRBD2. Sequenced sample: PBMCs or T cells enriched from blood (not recorded which). The TCR sequence derives from a man aged 25-40 years who had recovered from COVID-19. The CDR3 here is CASSVSHRDYYNEQFF. The CDR3, as DNA: TGTGCCAGCAGCGTAAGCCACCGGGACTACTACAATGAGCAGTTCTTC.